This T cell receptor beta chain derives from a study of cytomegalovirus exposure and HLA in healthy donors (dated by TCRdb to about 2017). For the wider study: An earlier analysis of some 550 of the donors reported 250 to 350 Gb of sequence data and more than 90 million unique TCR beta sequences from 150 million to 200 million T cells. The study combined high-throughput TCR immunosequencing, statistical association of individual TCRs with disease status, and machine learning to predict cytomegalovirus infection status. Genome-wide SNP genotypes for about three fifths of the 666 donors were used in a later genetic analysis, which treated that subset as a discovery cohort. An early release covering about 600 HLA-typed donors comprised 250 to 350 gigabases of sequencing data and tens of millions of unique TCR sequences. HLA typing covered class I and class II loci at four-digit resolution. A later analysis re-analyzed previously published TCR beta repertoires from 660 or so donors and added high-resolution HLA genotyping to study TCR occurrence patterns. Rather than drawing on any new phenotypic data, the later analysis identified candidate immune exposures from TCR beta sequences and the way those sequences occurred across donors. An earlier analysis of fewer than 750 of the donors used high-throughput TCR beta sequencing to judge whether each TCR beta V gene segment behaved as functional or pseudogenic. Among some 400 genotyped donors of the cohort, an average of about 220,000 unique TCR beta nucleotide sequences was sequenced per donor, of which approximately 19% were non-productive. Donor age, sex, ethnicity and CMV serostatus were collected together with the repertoire data. Because of strong linkage in the cohort, five DR-DQ haplotypes were treated as single units for association and clustering. The study aimed to test whether cataloging public T cell receptors could reveal signatures of past pathogen exposure. Among the roughly 400 genotyped donors, 81% belonged to the genetic ancestry cluster associated with self-reported Caucasian donors. The number of typed donors differed by locus: roughly 620-640 for A, B, C, DRB1 and DQB1; roughly 510 for DQA1; some 610 for DPA1; and roughly 470 for DPB1. Along with the roughly 670-subject first cohort, a separate validation cohort of over a hundred different subjects was used. Every repertoire in the discovery cohort had been generated on one and the same sequencing platform. The study profiled the T cell repertoires of approximately 700 subjects by immunosequencing and related them to cytomegalovirus serostatus.

The CDR3 sequence holds 16 residues, the cysteine and phenylalanine included. Left in the record is the CDR3 DNA by itself, 48 bases read in frame from the first base. V is cut by 1 base and J by 0 bases, and the space between the germline ends is 12 bases. The germline V gene (reference sequence) gives CDR1 as LNHDA and CDR2 as SQIVND. Study-wide conclusions, independent of this receptor: Because the 87-base-pair reads could not distinguish some IMGT-functional V segments, including TRBV6-2 and TRBV6-3, those segments were excluded. For the cohort, immune exposure information was limited to CMV serostatus. Linkage disequilibrium might explain the correlated functional status among segregating V segments, but an unknown experimental factor could not be excluded. An association between a missense DCLRE1C variant and V-gene and J-gene trimming of TCR beta chains was found in a later genetic analysis and replicated in an independent cohort. While some public TCRs were present in many individuals, most TCR sequences turned up only very rarely across donors. A further reported finding was that TCR beta sequences accurately predicted the HLA-A and HLA-B alleles for most subjects in the first cohort. The presence/absence analyses assumed that sequencing depth was roughly uniform across donors, and that assumption may not be true. According to a later analysis, most CMV-associated TCR beta chains appeared to be HLA-restricted, and the HLA associations seemed to be driven largely by CMV exposure. Compared with equally common non-associated chains, HLA-associated TCR beta chains in a later analysis were more clonally expanded and had lower generation probabilities. The authors suggested that the approach could potentially be extended to other disease states and immunological phenotypes. In this cohort, only TCR beta chains were sequenced, and detectable features were limited by the absence of alpha or paired-chain data. HLA typing was unavailable for some donors at each locus, so association tests used only the typed subset. The study listed approximately 160 TCR beta chains as associated with cytomegalovirus. Because counts were too low, roughly 17 rarely observed V segments, including chromosome 9 orphons, were left out of the earlier analysis of a few hundred of the donors. Three of the identified cytomegalovirus-associated TCR beta chains were confirmed in vitro to be specific for cytomegalovirus antigens. According to a later genetic analysis, donors in an Asian-associated ancestry cluster had fewer N-insertions in productive TCRs than the approximately 710-donor mean. Strong co-occurrence of HLA alleles, especially DR and DQ, made assigning TCR associations to individual alleles difficult. At a false discovery rate of 0.05, a later analysis linked about 17,000 TCR beta sequences to specific HLA alleles. In an earlier analysis of 587 of the donors, most TCR beta V segments appeared in productive rearrangements about 90% or about 30% of the time, broadly matching IMGT annotations. In both the original and validation cohorts, the classifier was reported to diagnose cytomegalovirus status with high specificity and sensitivity. In a later analysis, several top co-occurrence clusters were reported to appear linked to parvovirus B19, influenza, CMV and Epstein-Barr virus. A cluster of highly shared sequence variants was judged likely to represent a technical artifact of the sequencing pipeline. According to a later analysis, TCR association rates differed among HLA loci, with DRB1 alleles showing the most associated TCRs and HLA-C alleles showing the fewest.

The cohort consisted of 666 healthy bone marrow donors. At the time of sampling, all cohort members were nominally healthy, though unrecorded immune exposures were likely present. The donor tested CMV seronegative and was one of the 352 seronegative cohort members. A peripheral blood sample was collected from each donor, and TCR beta sequencing was performed on peripheral blood mononuclear cells. Genomic DNA was extracted from the blood cell samples with the Qiagen DNeasy Blood Extraction Kit. The method was the immunoSEQ multiplex PCR assay. For the multiplex PCR, a mixture combining 60 forward primers for TCR Vbeta segments and 13 reverse primers for TCR Jbeta segments was used. A multiplex PCR assay on genomic DNA amplified the CDR3 region of rearranged TCR beta genes. Amplified TCR beta libraries were sequenced as 87-base-pair reads on the Illumina HiSeq System. From the authors' description of their analysis: A later analysis counted tens of millions of unique TCR beta chains across the 666 repertoires, and 10 million to 11 million of these chains were shared by at least two donors. To remove PCR and sequencing errors, raw reads were error-corrected and collapsed into unique sequences using a nearest-neighbor algorithm that merged closely related sequences. To assign V, D and J gene segments, CDR3 sequences were aligned to IMGT reference sequences. Each retained sequence needed at least a six-nucleotide match to both a V gene segment and a J gene segment. A rearrangement counted as productive if the CDR3 had no stop codons and remained in frame with V and J, and every other rearrangement counted as non-productive. CDR3 was defined by IMGT convention, running from the second conserved V-encoded cysteine to the conserved J-encoded phenylalanine. The earlier analysis of about 610 of the donors excluded sequences that lacked an unambiguous match to a single V gene segment. An earlier analysis of about 590 of the donors classified V segments as functional when productive rearrangements were above 56.7% and as segregating when the standard deviation between donors was above 5%. A statistical classification framework was built to diagnose cytomegalovirus status from the catalog of TCR beta chain sequences. In a later analysis, TCR nucleotide sequences were compared against IMGT/GENE-DB human TR gene sequences so that V and J genes could be assigned. The TCRdist pipeline was used in a later analysis to assign CDR3 sequences and most-parsimonious VDJ recombination scenarios. In a later analysis, each TCR beta chain was defined by its CDR3 amino acid sequence together with its V-gene family, and reads without a unique V-gene family were excluded. To address suspected cross-contamination and a sequencing artifact, a later analysis removed around 600 highly shared, low-generation-probability nucleotide sequences. For each public chain, a later analysis derived a clonal expansion index from normalized ranks of inferred template counts within each repertoire. In a later analysis, generation probabilities were computed using a VDJ recombination model fitted to out-of-frame rearrangements, and the results were checked against IGoR. A later analysis scored TCR-TCR, TCR-HLA and TCR-CMV co-occurrence with hypergeometric tests, applying a repertoire-size bias correction to TCR pairs. False discovery rates were estimated in a later analysis by permuting HLA or CMV assignments 20 times. A later analysis grouped co-occurring TCRs with DBSCAN, adding TCRdist sequence similarity when clustering within HLA-allele-positive subsets. Repertoires with fewer than 30,000 or more than 120,000 public chains were left out of co-occurrence clustering, as were five repertoires with anomalous nucleotide sharing. Drawn from immuneACCESS, this table holds only the in-frame rearrangements with V and J called that TCRdb kept. Clones are partly lost; checked studies trace under half to an unresolved V gene and leave the rest unexplained. V and J calls and clone size follow that table, whereas D and trimming were derived from the DNA. A total of about 200,000 clones appear in this sample, 75% to 80% of them only once. Less than 2% of the sample is in the top ten clones.

This clone appeared a single time. Its cognate antigen has yet to be identified. Base qualities are not provided; no much larger clone lies one nucleotide away. The receptor was derived from a male donor in good health and CMV-seronegative. The chain links TRBV19 with TRBJ1-1; perhaps TRBD1 is the D gene, with 6 bases matching. Sequenced material: PBMCs. The CDR3 has the sequence CASSIVGTTLNTEAFF. The sequenced DNA: TGTGCCAGTAGTATAGTGGGGACAACATTGAACACTGAAGCTTTCTTT.